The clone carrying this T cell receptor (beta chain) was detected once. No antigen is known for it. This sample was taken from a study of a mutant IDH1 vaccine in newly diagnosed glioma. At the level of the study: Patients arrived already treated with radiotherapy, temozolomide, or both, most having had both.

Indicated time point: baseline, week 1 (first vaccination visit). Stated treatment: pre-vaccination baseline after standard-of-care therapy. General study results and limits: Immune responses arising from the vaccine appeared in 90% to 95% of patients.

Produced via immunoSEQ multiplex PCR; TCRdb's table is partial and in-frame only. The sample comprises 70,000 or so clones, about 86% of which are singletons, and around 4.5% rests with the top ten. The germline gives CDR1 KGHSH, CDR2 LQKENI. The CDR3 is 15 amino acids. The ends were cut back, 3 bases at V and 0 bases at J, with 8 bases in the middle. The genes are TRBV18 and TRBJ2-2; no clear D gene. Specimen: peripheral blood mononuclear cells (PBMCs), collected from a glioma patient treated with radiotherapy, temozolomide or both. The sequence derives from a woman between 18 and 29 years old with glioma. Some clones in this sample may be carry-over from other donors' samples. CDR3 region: CASSPSTANTGELFF. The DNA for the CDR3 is TGTGCCAGCTCACCCTCAACCGCGAACACCGGGGAGCTGTTTTTT.